Below are 14 T cell receptor beta chains sequenced from a single sample in a study of T cell changes during pregnancy in multiple sclerosis. The assay was immunoSEQ multiplex PCR, and TCRdb's table has in-frame clones only and misses some. The table lists some 100,000 clones, almost 95% of them singletons. Sequenced here: peripheral blood, sampled before pregnancy. These receptors all stem from a female donor with multiple sclerosis, enrolled in a pregnancy study.

V gene TRBV27 combines with J gene TRBJ1-1, with TRBD1 identical over 8 bases. This CDR3 contains 14 residues. The V gene's germline CDR1 is MNHEY and CDR2 SMNVEV (reference sequence). V dropped 3 bases and J dropped 1; count of bases not matched to a gene: 1. Here the CDR3 reads CASSFGTGNTEAFF. Here the CDR3 DNA reads TGTGCCAGCAGTTTCGGGACAGGGAACACTGAAGCTTTCTTT.

This chain links TRBV30 with TRBJ2-7; 9 bases agree with TRBD1. The CDR3 extends over 14 amino acids. CDR1 is GTSNPN and CDR2 is SVGIG in the germline V gene (reference sequence). The V and J ends lost 1 base and 3 bases, in that order; junction bases with no gene match: 4. The CDR3 region is CAWSEGTGYYEQYF. The DNA for the CDR3 is TGTGCCTGGAGTGAGGGGACAGGGTACTACGAGCAGTACTTC.

In its sample, this clone was seen once. The genes are TRBV7-9 and TRBJ2-3, with a weak D call TRBD2 (6 bases). Trimming left V 4 bases short and J 5 bases short, with 13 bases between. CDR3 length: 14 residues. Germline V gene sequence: CDR1 SEHNR, CDR2 FQNEAQ (reference sequence). The CDR3 protein is CASSSRTIRDTQYF. The CDR3 DNA sequence: TGTGCCAGCAGCTCTCGGACTATTAGAGATACGCAGTATTTT. Looking up the rest from reference TRBV7-9 and TRBJ2-3 gives the full variable domain: DTGVSQNPRHKITKRGQNVTFRCDPISEHNRLYWYRQTLGQGPEFLTYFQNEAQLEKSRLLSDRFSAERPKGSFSTLEIQRTEQGDSAMYLCASSSRTIRDTQYFGPGTRLTVL.

This rearrangement joins TRBV19 to TRBJ2-7; D is possibly TRBD2 (5 bases). Trimming took off 5 bases at V and 4 bases at J, with 15 bases between the two ends. CDR1 is LNHDA and CDR2 is SQIVND in the germline V gene (reference sequence). This CDR3 has 14 residues. CDR3 sequence: CASSPGPRGYEQYF. CDR3 DNA: TGTGCCAGTAGTCCCGGTCCCCGGGGTTACGAGCAGTACTTC.

The chain joins TRBV30 to TRBJ1-1; TRBD1 might be the D (5 bases). This CDR3 is 13 amino acids long. V was clipped by 0 bases and J by 5 bases, with 10 bases between them. Per germline, CDR1 GTSNPN and CDR2 SVGIG (reference sequence). The CDR3 loop reads CAWSVAGRTEAFF. The CDR3 bases are TGTGCCTGGAGTGTAGCAGGGCGGACTGAAGCTTTCTTT.

This chain joins TRBV27 and TRBJ1-1; tentative D call: TRBD1 (6 bases). The CDR3 loop spans 18 amino acids. V lost 2 bases, J lost 0 bases, and 19 bases lay in between. CDR1 MNHEY and CDR2 SMNVEV come from the germline V gene (reference sequence). This CDR3 reads CASSLKGGPPLMNTEAFF. CDR3 bases: TGTGCCAGCAGTTTAAAAGGGGGTCCTCCTCTCATGAACACTGAAGCTTTCTTT.

This chain connects TRBV7-9 to TRBJ2-7, with TRBD1 as a possible D gene (6 bases). Deletions cut 2 bases from V and 2 bases from J, with 10 bases between. Germline CDR1 reads SEHNR; CDR2 reads FQNEAQ (reference sequence). This CDR3 is built from 14 residues. This chain's CDR3 is CASSLRDKAYEQYF. The CDR3 coding sequence is TGTGCCAGCAGCTTAAGGGACAAAGCCTACGAGCAGTACTTC.

The V call is TRBV19, the J call TRBJ2-7; TRBD1 is a possible D gene (6 bases). The CDR3 runs 14 residues. Germline assignment: CDR1 LNHDA and CDR2 SQIVND (reference sequence). With 5 bases removed from V and 5 bases from J, the gap between germline ends came to 16 bases. CDR3 amino acids: CASSPEQGRDEQYF. In DNA form, the CDR3 reads TGTGCCAGTAGTCCGGAACAGGGTAGAGACGAGCAGTACTTC.

The chain couples TRBV5-1 to TRBJ2-2; TRBD2 agrees at 8 bases. The CDR3 has 14 amino acids. CDR1 SGHRS and CDR2 YFSETQ come from the germline V gene. V dropped 5 bases and J dropped 5; count of bases not matched to a gene: 5. The chain's CDR3 is CASSERERTGELFF. Written as DNA, the CDR3 is TGCGCCAGCAGTGAGCGGGAGAGGACCGGGGAGCTGTTTTTT.

The chain couples TRBV10-3 to TRBJ2-7, with 7 bases matching TRBD1. The V segment lost 10 bases and the J segment 6 bases; nucleotides outside the gene matches: 12. Germline CDR1 ENHRY, CDR2 SYGVKD. This CDR3 comprises 13 residues. The CDR3 DNA reads as TGTGCCAGCGGCAGGCAGGGGGAGAGCGAGCAGTACTTC. Its protein product is CASGRQGESEQYF.

V is TRBV19 and J is TRBJ2-7; 10 bases are shared with TRBD1. The CDR3 spans 14 residues. Germline CDR1 and CDR2: LNHDA and SQIVND (reference sequence). Losses at the gene ends were 7 bases for V and 2 bases for J; bases not matched to a gene: 5. CDR3 region: CASTTGTGAYEQYF. CDR3 coding DNA: TGTGCCAGTACAACCGGGACAGGGGCCTACGAGCAGTACTTC. Full variable domain (rest looked up from reference TRBV19 and TRBJ2-7): DGGITQSPKYLFRKEGQNVTLSCEQNLNHDAMYWYRQDPGQGLRLIYYSQIVNDFQKGDIAEGYSVSREKKESFPLTVTSAQKNPTAFYLCASTTGTGAYEQYFGPGTRLTVT.

The rearrangement links TRBV29-1 to TRBJ2-7; possible D gene TRBD2, 7 bases. CDR1 SQVTM and CDR2 ANQGSEA come from the germline V gene. V lost 3 bases and J 2 bases, leaving 20 bases between the germline ends. The CDR3 totals 16 residues. As DNA, the CDR3 is TGCAGCGTTGATGGTGAGGTGGGGGGGCACACCTACGAGCAGTACTTC. This translates into CSVDGEVGGHTYEQYF.

This sequence joins TRBV5-1 and TRBJ2-3; no reliable D call. The CDR3 is 15 residues long. V lost 0 bases and J lost 6, with 14 bases in between. CDR1 is SGHRS and CDR2 is YFSETQ in the germline V gene. Here the CDR3 DNA reads TGCGCCAGCAGCTTGGCTGAGAGTCCTAAGGATACGCAGTATTTT. This translates into CASSLAESPKDTQYF.

This chain joins TRBV5-1 and TRBJ1-2, with D possibly matching TRBD1 (5 bases). Trimming left V 4 bases short and J 8 bases short, with 18 bases between. Per germline, CDR1 SGHRS and CDR2 YFSETQ. The CDR3 is made up of 14 amino acids. The CDR3 nucleotides read TGCGCCAGCAGCGGGGGGAGGCAAGTTGGGGGCTACACCTTC. Its protein is CASSGGRQVGGYTF.